This T cell receptor (beta chain) was recorded in a study of control samples from healthy donors and cancer patients. This clone was seen just once. Using immunoSEQ multiplex PCR, the repertoire was profiled, and TCRdb retains in-frame clones only, with some absent. The table shows more than 85,000 clones, with 90% occurring only once. CDR3 length: 14 amino acids. V lost 8 bases to trimming and J lost 9 bases; unmatched junction nucleotides: 6. CDR1 and CDR2 from the germline V gene are MNHNY and SVGAGI (reference sequence). The clonotype originates from a human donor in good health. The donor label of this sample is uncertain. This chain joins TRBV6-6 and TRBJ2-1; 14 bases align to TRBD2. Source material: blood. The CDR3 DNA sequence: TGTGCCAGCGGGCCGACTAGCGGGGGGGGTGAGCAGTTCTTC. The encoded protein is CASGPTSGGGEQFF.